These 6 T cell receptor beta chains were all obtained from the same sample, sequenced in a study of T cell changes during pregnancy in multiple sclerosis. Produced via immunoSEQ multiplex PCR; TCRdb's table is partial and in-frame only. The data contain about 83,000 clones, about 91% of them singletons. The material sequenced was PBMCs, taken in the first trimester of pregnancy. The receptors stem from a female donor in good health, serving as a control in a pregnancy study. Some clones in this sample may be carry-over from other donors' samples.

This clone was detected only once. J is TRBJ1-1 and V is TRBV14; D perhaps matches TRBD1 (5 bases). CDR1 and CDR2 (germline): SGHDN, FVKESK. The CDR3 runs to 14 residues. Trimming took 4 bases from V and 4 from J, leaving 13 bases between them. The CDR3 DNA is TGTGCCAGCAGCCTCACGGGGGTGGGCACTGAAGCTTTCTTT. Amino acid sequence: CASSLTGVGTEAFF. Together with reference TRBV14 and TRBJ1-1, the CDR3 gives the full variable domain: EAGVTQFPSHSVIEKGQTVTLRCDPISGHDNLYWYRRVMGKEIKFLLHFVKESKQDESGMPNNRFLAERTGGTYSTLKVQPAELEDSGVYFCASSLTGVGTEAFFGQGTRLTVV.

The chain uses TRBV5-8 and TRBJ2-7; 9 bases are a match to TRBD1. Germline assignment: CDR1 SGHTS and CDR2 YDEGEE. The CDR3 sequence is 13 residues long. Unmatched junction bases numbered 1, after V lost 4 bases and J lost 2 bases. CDR3 in amino acids: CASSRTGAYEQYF. The CDR3 region has the DNA TGTGCCAGCAGCCGGACAGGGGCCTACGAGCAGTACTTC.

The CDR3 DNA follows: TGTGCCAGTATCCCTCAGGGAGGCACTGAAGCTTTCTTT. This codes for CASIPQGGTEAFF. This chain uses TRBV19 with TRBJ1-1; D possibly corresponds to TRBD1 (5 bases). Germline V gene data show CDR1 as LNHDA and CDR2 as SQIVND (reference sequence). Trimming shortened V by 7 bases and J by 4 bases, and 13 bases separated the two germline ends. CDR3 size: 13 residues.

The chain links TRBV13 to TRBJ2-3; D not certain. CDR3 length equals 14 residues. Germline V lookup: CDR1 PRHDT, CDR2 FYEKMQ (reference sequence). V was trimmed by 3 bases and J by 1 base, leaving 8 bases between them. The DNA for the CDR3 is TGTGCCAGCAGCTTGAACAGCCGCACAGATACGCAGTATTTT. This gives the protein CASSLNSRTDTQYF.

V gene TRBV13 combines with J gene TRBJ2-1; D is unresolved. The CDR3 extends over 11 amino acids. V was clipped by 4 bases and J by 10 bases, with 8 bases between them. CDR1 PRHDT and CDR2 FYEKMQ come from the germline V gene (reference sequence). Here the CDR3 reads CASSSLREQFF. CDR3 DNA: TGTGCCAGCAGCTCTCTCCGGGAGCAGTTCTTC.

The chain combines TRBV7-9 with TRBJ2-1; no clear D gene. This CDR3 spans 15 amino acids. Germline CDR1 is SEHNR and CDR2 is FQNEAQ (reference sequence). The ends were cut back, 4 bases at V and 9 bases at J, with 19 bases in the middle. The CDR3 here is CASSSEVIIRVEQFF. The CDR3 coding sequence is TGTGCCAGCAGCTCAGAGGTCATAATTCGGGTTGAGCAGTTCTTC.